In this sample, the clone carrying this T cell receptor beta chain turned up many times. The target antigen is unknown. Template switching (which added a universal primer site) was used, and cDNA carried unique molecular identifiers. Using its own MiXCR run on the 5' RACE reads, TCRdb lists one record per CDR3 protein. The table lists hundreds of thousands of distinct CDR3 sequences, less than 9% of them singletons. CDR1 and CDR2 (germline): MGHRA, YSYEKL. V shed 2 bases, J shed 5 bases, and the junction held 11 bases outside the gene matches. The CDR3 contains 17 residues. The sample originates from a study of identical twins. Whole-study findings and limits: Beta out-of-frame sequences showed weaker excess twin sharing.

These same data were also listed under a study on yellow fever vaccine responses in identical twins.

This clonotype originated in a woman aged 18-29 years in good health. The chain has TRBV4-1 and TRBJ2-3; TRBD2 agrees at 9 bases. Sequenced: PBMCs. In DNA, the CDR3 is TGCGCCAGCAGCCAACCAACTCTAGCGGGGATCGGAGATACGCAGTATTTT. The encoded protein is CASSQPTLAGIGDTQYF.